A selection of T cell receptor beta chains follows, all from one sample in a study of glioma-infiltrating T cells. MiXCR, run by TCRdb on the multiplex PCR reads, gives a single entry per CDR3 protein. The sample consists of a few thousand distinct CDR3 sequences, 25% to 40% of them appearing once. Sequencing was performed on glioma tissue, nonneoplastic brain tissue, or PBMCs (not recorded which). These receptors all stem from a human donor with low-grade glioma or glioblastoma, undergoing nonglioma brain surgery, or in good health (not recorded which). The CDR3 runs from the conserved cysteine through the conserved F or W. The D gene is left open where the match is weak. Not all rows give a size; the values are once, few, many and, for expanded clones, a class.

J	V	length	D	size	DNA	CDR3
TRBJ2-5	TRBV3-1	15	NA	NA	TGTGCCAGCAGCCAAGCCTCGATTGTCCAAGAGACCCATTACTTC	CASSQASIVQETHYF
TRBJ1-1	TRBV27	11	NA	NA	TGCGCCAGCGGGGGTCTCCCTGAAGCTTTCTTT	CASGGLPEAFF
TRBJ2-7	TRBV27	15	NA	NA	TGTGCCAGCAGTCGGGGTGGACGGGGAACCTACGAGCAGTACTTC	CASSRGGRGTYEQYF
TRBJ2-5	TRBV24-1	14	TRBD2	medium-sized	TGTGCCACCAGTGACGGGGGGTTACAAGAGACCCAGTACTTC	CATSDGGLQETQYF
TRBJ2-6	TRBV19	14	NA	many	TGTGCCAGTAGTGCGTCCTCTGGGGCCAACGTCCTGACTTTC	CASSASSGANVLTF
TRBJ1-1	TRBV2	16	NA	many	TGTGCCAGCAGGCCCTATAAGGCAGGACCGAACACTGAAGCTTTCTTT	CASRPYKAGPNTEAFF
TRBJ2-3	TRBV10-3	14	NA	NA	TGCGCCATCTCTTTGGGGAGGAACACAGATACGCAGTATTTT	CAISLGRNTDTQYF
TRBJ2-1	TRBV7-6	15	NA	medium-sized	TGTGCCAGCAGCTTAGAAGGGGGCTCCTACAATGAGCAGTTCTTC	CASSLEGGSYNEQFF
TRBJ2-7	TRBV15	13	NA	NA	TGTGCCACCAGCTATTCCACAAGTGTCGAGCAGTACTTC	CATSYSTSVEQYF
TRBJ2-1	TRBV12-3/TRBV12-4	13	NA	many	TGTGCCAGCAGTTTATCTAGCTCGGATGAGCAGTTCTTC	CASSLSSSDEQFF
TRBJ2-6	TRBV30	19	TRBD1	few	TGTGCCTGGAGTGTGGTGGGACAGGCTATTCTCTCTGGGGCCAACGTCCTGACTTTC	CAWSVVGQAILSGANVLTF
TRBJ2-3	TRBV20-1	13	NA	medium-sized	TGCAGTGCTACCGGGGGGCTCACAGATACGCAGTATTTT	CSATGGLTDTQYF
TRBJ1-5	TRBV10-3	14	NA	NA	TGTGCCATCAGTGAGGGGGGGAGAAGTCAGCCCCAGCATTTT	CAISEGGRSQPQHF
TRBJ2-5	TRBV6-1	17	TRBD1	medium-sized	TGTGCCAGCAGTGCCACGCCCGGACAGGGGGCTTGGGAGACCCAGTACTTC	CASSATPGQGAWETQYF
TRBJ1-5	TRBV4-1	13	NA	NA	TGCGCCAGCAGTCAAGATAAAAATCAGCCCCAGCATTTT	CASSQDKNQPQHF
TRBJ2-3	TRBV5-1	14	NA	many	TGCGCCAGCAGCATGGGGACAAGCACAGATACGCAGTATTTT	CASSMGTSTDTQYF
TRBJ2-3	TRBV29-1	14	NA	NA	TGCAGCGTTGTTCCGGGGTATAGCACAGATACGCAGTATTTT	CSVVPGYSTDTQYF
TRBJ2-7	TRBV4-2	13	TRBD2	medium-sized	TGTGCCAGCAGCCAACCTACTAGCGACGAGCAGTACTTC	CASSQPTSDEQYF